This TCR beta chain was observed in a study of shared clonotypes between healthy human individuals. Germline V lookup: CDR1 KGHSH, CDR2 LQKENI. The V gene lost 6 bases and the J gene lost 0 bases, with 9 bases spanning the gap. CDR3 length: 14 amino acids. Assay used: immunoSEQ multiplex PCR; TCRdb lists only in-frame clones, some missing. The sample comprises about half a million clones, roughly four fifths of which are singletons, and around 13% rests with the top ten. The TCR originated in a woman in her forties in good health. Some clones in this sample may be carry-over from other donors' samples. The V call is TRBV18, the J call TRBJ1-5, with D uncertain. The sample taken for sequencing was PBMCs. CDR3 DNA: TGTGCCAGCTCTCGCGATAATAGCAATCAGCCCCAGCATTTT. This encodes CASSRDNSNQPQHF.